One sample yielded the 9 T cell receptor beta chains listed below, sequenced in a study of OX40 agonist ivuxolimab in advanced cancers. Data came from immunoSEQ multiplex PCR; TCRdb stores just in-frame clones and leaves some out. The sample lists about 140,000 clones, more than 85% seen once, with roughly 1% in the top ten. The sequenced sample was CD4+ or CD8+ T cells sorted from blood, obtained in a trial of the OX40 agonist ivuxolimab. The source is an adult with an advanced solid tumor such as melanoma, head and neck, liver or kidney cancer.

The V call is TRBV28, the J call TRBJ2-2; TRBD2 aligns across 7 bases. The CDR3 spans 15 residues. The germline CDR1 and CDR2 sequences are MDHEN and SYDVKM. V shed 5 bases and J 7 bases; nucleotides not matched to a gene: 10. This chain's CDR3 is CASSPRLAKDGELFF. For the CDR3, the DNA is TGTGCCAGCAGTCCTCGACTAGCTAAGGACGGGGAGCTGTTTTTT. The whole variable domain, filled in from reference TRBV28 and TRBJ2-2, reads DVKVTQSSRYLVKRTGEKVFLECVQDMDHENMFWYRQDPGLGLRLIYFSYDVKMKEKGDIPEGYSVSREKKERFSLILESASTNQTSMYLCASSPRLAKDGELFFGEGSRLTVL.

The rearrangement uses TRBV30 and TRBJ2-7, with D perhaps TRBD1 or TRBD2 (6 bases each). The length of the CDR3 is 11 residues. V was clipped by 0 bases and J by 7 bases, with 7 bases between them. Germline V lookup: CDR1 GTSNPN, CDR2 SVGIG (reference sequence). The CDR3 protein is CAWSVGGEQYF. The CDR3 nucleotides are TGTGCCTGGAGTGTAGGGGGGGAGCAGTACTTC.

The V call is TRBV25-1, the J call TRBJ1-4, with unresolved D. V lost 2 bases and J lost 0, with 10 bases in between. Germline V gives CDR1 MGHDK, CDR2 SYGVNS. The CDR3 consists of 16 residues. The CDR3 is CASSEIGIATNEKLFF. The CDR3, as DNA: TGTGCCAGCAGTGAAATAGGGATAGCAACTAATGAAAAACTGTTTTTT.

This chain links TRBV5-1 with TRBJ2-7; D possibly corresponds to TRBD2 (6 bases). V was pared by 1 base and J by 7 bases, with 12 bases between. Germline V lookup: CDR1 SGHRS, CDR2 YFSETQ. This CDR3 has 13 residues. CDR3 sequence (DNA): TGCGCCAGCAGCTTGTGGGGGGAGCTGGAGCAGTACTTC. Its protein is CASSLWGELEQYF.

The chain uses TRBV19 and TRBJ2-1, with TRBD2 matching 12 bases. The CDR3 loop spans 15 amino acids. With 7 bases clipped from V and 9 bases from J, the junction kept 10 bases outside the gene matches. Germline V gene data show CDR1 as LNHDA and CDR2 as SQIVND (reference sequence). This CDR3 reads CASTPSGRVWGEQFF. In nucleotides, the CDR3 is TGTGCCAGTACCCCTAGCGGGAGGGTCTGGGGTGAGCAGTTCTTC.

The chain combines TRBV6-1 with TRBJ1-2; 7 nucleotides align to TRBD1. The CDR3 contains 14 residues. V shed 6 bases, J shed 7 bases, and the junction held 11 bases outside the gene matches. The germline V gene has CDR1 MNHNS and CDR2 SASEGT. This CDR3 is CASSTTGAVVGYTF. CDR3 DNA sequence: TGTGCCAGCAGCACTACAGGGGCCGTAGTTGGCTACACCTTC.

This sequence joins TRBV19 and TRBJ2-7; 7 bases match TRBD1. The CDR3 is 14 amino acids. V dropped 6 bases and J dropped 7; count of bases not matched to a gene: 12. The germline gives CDR1 LNHDA, CDR2 SQIVND (reference sequence). This chain's CDR3 is CASRADRWVREQYF. Written as DNA, the CDR3 is TGTGCCAGTAGGGCGGACAGGTGGGTGAGGGAGCAGTACTTC.

This sequence joins TRBV7-3 and TRBJ1-2; unclear D gene. Trimming took 5 bases from V and 9 from J, leaving 28 bases between them. This CDR3 has 17 residues. Looked up from germline, CDR1 is SGHTA and CDR2 is FQGTGA. CDR3 residues: CASSQSTYTLQLMRYTF. CDR3 bases: TGTGCCAGCAGCCAATCCACCTATACGCTCCAGCTCATGCGCTACACCTTC.

The chain combines TRBV19 with TRBJ1-2, with D unresolved. The CDR3 is 13 residues long. CDR1 and CDR2 (germline): LNHDA, SQIVND (reference sequence). Trimming removed 2 bases from V and 2 bases from J, with 6 bases in between. CDR3 coding DNA: TGTGCCAGTAGTATAAGTGGAAACTATGGCTACACCTTC. Its protein product is CASSISGNYGYTF.